The rows below give T cell receptor beta chains drawn from one sample of a study of blood T cell repertoires in COVID-19. Clones were read by immunoSEQ multiplex PCR, and TCRdb kept only the in-frame ones, dropping some. The table lists about 480,000 clones, approximately 87% of them singletons. The sequenced sample was PBMCs or T cells enriched from blood (not recorded which). The receptors originated from a woman aged 40 to 50 who had recovered from COVID-19. The CDR3 runs from the conserved cysteine through the conserved F or W. D genes are given only for firm matches. Part of the rows lack a size; the others show once, few, many or a class for expanded clones.

CDR3 protein: CASSLIGGGSGLDNYGYTF
CDR3 DNA: TGTGCCAGCAGCTTAATCGGGGGGGGTTCAGGGTTGGATAACTATGGCTACACCTTC
V gene: TRBV7-2
D gene: NA
clone size: NA
J gene: TRBJ1-2

CDR3 protein: CASSPAQGEQYF
CDR3 DNA: TGCGCCAGCAGCCCCGCACAGGGTGAGCAGTACTTC
V gene: TRBV4-3
D gene: NA
clone size: NA
J gene: TRBJ2-7

CDR3 protein: CASSWGVGNQPQHF
CDR3 DNA: TGTGCCAGCAGTTGGGGAGTTGGCAATCAGCCCCAGCATTTT
V gene: TRBV6-5
D gene: NA
clone size: once
J gene: TRBJ1-5

CDR3 protein: CASSLGQYNEQFF
CDR3 DNA: TGTGCCAGCAGTTTGGGACAGTACAATGAGCAGTTCTTC
V gene: TRBV12-3/TRBV12-4
D gene: TRBD1
clone size: few
J gene: TRBJ2-1

CDR3 protein: CASRRRQMSSYEQYF
CDR3 DNA: TGTGCCAGCAGAAGAAGACAGATGAGCTCCTACGAGCAGTACTTC
V gene: TRBV6-5
D gene: NA
clone size: NA
J gene: TRBJ2-7

CDR3 protein: CASSQDQRWAVAKNIQYF
CDR3 DNA: TGTGCCAGCAGCCAAGATCAACGGTGGGCCGTAGCCAAAAACATTCAGTACTTC
V gene: TRBV3-1/TRBV3-2
D gene: NA
clone size: NA
J gene: TRBJ2-4

CDR3 protein: CAWSPPGLSYNEQFF
CDR3 DNA: TGTGCCTGGAGTCCCCCGGGTCTAAGCTACAATGAGCAGTTCTTC
V gene: TRBV30
D gene: NA
clone size: NA
J gene: TRBJ2-1

CDR3 protein: CATSRDLDRVNTGELFF
CDR3 DNA: TGTGCCACCAGCAGAGATCTTGACAGGGTCAACACCGGGGAGCTGTTTTTT
V gene: TRBV15
D gene: TRBD1
clone size: NA
J gene: TRBJ2-2

CDR3 protein: CASSVGLAGGIGELFF
CDR3 DNA: TGTGCCAGCAGCGTAGGTCTAGCGGGAGGTATCGGGGAGCTGTTTTTT
V gene: TRBV9
D gene: TRBD2
clone size: NA
J gene: TRBJ2-2

CDR3 protein: CASSFRGRRTDTQYF
CDR3 DNA: TGTGCCAGCAGCTTTCGTGGGAGGCGCACAGATACGCAGTATTTT
V gene: TRBV5-4
D gene: NA
clone size: NA
J gene: TRBJ2-3

CDR3 protein: CASSFRPGQQTQYF
CDR3 DNA: TGTGCCAGCAGCTTCCGGCCAGGTCAACAGACCCAGTACTTC
V gene: TRBV5-5
D gene: NA
clone size: NA
J gene: TRBJ2-5

CDR3 protein: CASSRGQGGNQPQHF
CDR3 DNA: TGCGCCAGCAGTCGAGGACAGGGAGGCAATCAGCCCCAGCATTTT
V gene: TRBV23-1
D gene: TRBD1
clone size: NA
J gene: TRBJ1-5

CDR3 protein: CASSPQGAKDTQYF
CDR3 DNA: TGCGCCAGCAGCCCACAGGGGGCGAAAGATACGCAGTATTTT
V gene: TRBV5-1
D gene: TRBD1
clone size: once
J gene: TRBJ2-3

CDR3 protein: CASRPGTNTGELFF
CDR3 DNA: TGTGCCAGCAGGCCCGGGACGAACACCGGGGAGCTGTTTTTT
V gene: TRBV5-4
D gene: NA
clone size: NA
J gene: TRBJ2-2

CDR3 protein: CASSFRWESYNEQFF
CDR3 DNA: TGTGCCAGCAGCTTTAGGTGGGAGTCCTACAATGAGCAGTTCTTC
V gene: TRBV7-2
D gene: NA
clone size: NA
J gene: TRBJ2-1

CDR3 protein: CATSRQETQYF
CDR3 DNA: TGTGCCACCTCCCGGCAAGAGACCCAGTACTTC
V gene: TRBV18
D gene: NA
clone size: NA
J gene: TRBJ2-5

CDR3 protein: CASIRDTTYNEQFF
CDR3 DNA: TGTGCCAGCATCCGGGACACCACCTACAATGAGCAGTTCTTC
V gene: TRBV28
D gene: NA
clone size: NA
J gene: TRBJ2-1

CDR3 protein: CAISDSTGNYGYTF
CDR3 DNA: TGTGCCATCAGTGACAGCACAGGGAACTATGGCTACACCTTC
V gene: TRBV10-3
D gene: NA
clone size: NA
J gene: TRBJ1-2

CDR3 protein: CASSRSDDRTNSPLHF
CDR3 DNA: TGCGCCAGCAGCCGCTCTGACGACAGGACTAATTCACCCCTCCACTTT
V gene: TRBV5-1
D gene: NA
clone size: NA
J gene: TRBJ1-6

CDR3 protein: CASSPEGQGARGYTF
CDR3 DNA: TGTGCCAGCAGTCCCGAGGGACAGGGGGCGAGGGGCTACACCTTC
V gene: TRBV27
D gene: TRBD1
clone size: NA
J gene: TRBJ1-2

CDR3 protein: CASSTRTGSNTGELFF
CDR3 DNA: TGTGCCAGTAGTACCAGGACAGGGTCGAACACCGGGGAGCTGTTTTTT
V gene: TRBV19
D gene: TRBD1
clone size: NA
J gene: TRBJ2-2

CDR3 protein: CASSLLGLAGNEQFF
CDR3 DNA: TGTGCCAGCAGCCTCCTGGGACTAGCTGGAAATGAGCAGTTCTTC
V gene: TRBV3-1/TRBV3-2
D gene: TRBD2
clone size: NA
J gene: TRBJ2-1

CDR3 protein: CASSFNYEQFF
CDR3 DNA: TGTGCCAGCAGTTTTAATTATGAGCAGTTCTTC
V gene: TRBV12-3/TRBV12-4
D gene: NA
clone size: NA
J gene: TRBJ2-1

CDR3 protein: CASSQGADRTYEQYF
CDR3 DNA: TGTGCCAGCAGCCAGGGGGCAGACCGAACCTACGAGCAGTACTTC
V gene: TRBV3-1/TRBV3-2
D gene: NA
clone size: few
J gene: TRBJ2-7

CDR3 protein: CASSSNSLMNTEAFF
CDR3 DNA: TGCGCCAGCAGCTCCAACAGCCTCATGAACACTGAAGCTTTCTTT
V gene: TRBV5-1
D gene: NA
clone size: NA
J gene: TRBJ1-1

CDR3 protein: CASSAPSGTGENTEAFF
CDR3 DNA: TGCGCCAGCAGCGCGCCGTCCGGGACAGGTGAAAACACTGAAGCTTTCTTT
V gene: TRBV5-1
D gene: TRBD1
clone size: NA
J gene: TRBJ1-1

CDR3 protein: CASSSGQGYEQYF
CDR3 DNA: TGTGCCAGTAGTAGCGGACAGGGCTACGAGCAGTACTTC
V gene: TRBV19
D gene: TRBD1
clone size: NA
J gene: TRBJ2-7

CDR3 protein: CASSQGGGSSEAFF
CDR3 DNA: TGTGCCAGCAGCCAAGGCGGCGGGTCCAGTGAAGCTTTCTTT
V gene: TRBV14
D gene: NA
clone size: NA
J gene: TRBJ1-1

CDR3 protein: CAWSGGGVVAFF
CDR3 DNA: TGTGCCTGGAGTGGGGGCGGGGTGGTAGCTTTCTTT
V gene: TRBV30
D gene: NA
clone size: NA
J gene: TRBJ1-1

CDR3 protein: CASSQEGRYEQYF
CDR3 DNA: TGTGCCAGCAGCCAAGAGGGGCGATACGAGCAGTACTTC
V gene: TRBV3-1/TRBV3-2
D gene: NA
clone size: NA
J gene: TRBJ2-7

CDR3 protein: CSALPETGKNTEAFF
CDR3 DNA: TGCAGCGCGCTCCCCGAGACAGGCAAGAACACTGAAGCTTTCTTT
V gene: TRBV29-1
D gene: NA
clone size: NA
J gene: TRBJ1-1

CDR3 protein: CASSQDTFTGTRWVQYF
CDR3 DNA: TGTGCCAGCAGCCAAGATACCTTTACTGGCACTAGGTGGGTGCAGTACTTC
V gene: TRBV14
D gene: NA
clone size: NA
J gene: TRBJ2-7

CDR3 protein: CASSPTGLGEKLFF
CDR3 DNA: TGTGCCAGCAGCCCGACAGGGCTAGGAGAAAAACTGTTTTTT
V gene: TRBV7-9
D gene: TRBD1
clone size: NA
J gene: TRBJ1-4

CDR3 protein: CASSQVRGQTGTSGFNEQFF
CDR3 DNA: TGTGCCAGCAGCCAAGTTAGGGGACAGACCGGGACTAGCGGATTCAATGAGCAGTTCTTC
V gene: TRBV4-2
D gene: TRBD2
clone size: NA
J gene: TRBJ2-1

CDR3 protein: CASSTYRFTYGYTF
CDR3 DNA: TGTGCCAGCAGCACTTACAGGTTTACCTATGGCTACACCTTC
V gene: TRBV7-2
D gene: NA
clone size: NA
J gene: TRBJ1-2

CDR3 protein: CASSLAGVATNEKLFF
CDR3 DNA: TGCGCCAGCAGCTTGGCAGGCGTTGCAACTAATGAAAAACTGTTTTTT
V gene: TRBV5-1
D gene: NA
clone size: NA
J gene: TRBJ1-4

CDR3 protein: CASSLTGGSYEQYF
CDR3 DNA: TGTGCCAGTAGTCTGACAGGGGGGTCCTACGAGCAGTACTTC
V gene: TRBV19
D gene: TRBD1
clone size: NA
J gene: TRBJ2-7

CDR3 protein: CASSFSGRLFTEQFF
CDR3 DNA: TGTGCCAGCAGTTTCAGCGGGAGGTTATTCACTGAGCAGTTCTTC
V gene: TRBV7-9
D gene: TRBD2
clone size: NA
J gene: TRBJ2-1

CDR3 protein: CASSFSTPVGTQYF
CDR3 DNA: TGTGCCAGCAGTTTCTCGACACCCGTTGGGACCCAGTACTTC
V gene: TRBV6-5
D gene: NA
clone size: once
J gene: TRBJ2-5

CDR3 protein: CASSQQGQGNEGYTF
CDR3 DNA: TGCGCCAGCAGCCAACAGGGACAGGGGAATGAGGGCTACACCTTC
V gene: TRBV4-3
D gene: TRBD1
clone size: once
J gene: TRBJ1-2